This is a list of T cell receptor beta chains from one sample in a study of cytomegalovirus exposure and HLA in healthy donors. Sequencing was performed with immunoSEQ multiplex PCR; in TCRdb, only in-frame clones are kept and a portion is missing. The table shows some 110,000 clones, with around 64% occurring only once. The sample consisted of PBMCs. The receptors come from a man younger than 45 in good health and CMV-seropositive. Both conserved end residues are part of each CDR3. A D gene is named only where the DNA matches it firmly. Size is stated for part of the rows, as once, few or many counts, or as a class when the clone is expanded.

clone_size: few
d_call: TRBD1
j_call: TRBJ1-2
v_call: TRBV30
cdr3_aa: CAWRWAWTGDYGYTF
cdr3_nt: TGTGCCTGGCGTTGGGCCTGGACAGGGGACTATGGCTACACCTTC

clone_size: .
d_call: TRBD1
j_call: TRBJ1-2
v_call: TRBV6-5
cdr3_aa: CASSPAGDRGYTF
cdr3_nt: TGTGCCAGCAGTCCAGCAGGGGACAGGGGCTACACCTTC

clone_size: .
d_call: .
j_call: TRBJ2-2
v_call: TRBV5-5
cdr3_aa: CASESTGFGELFF
cdr3_nt: TGTGCCAGCGAATCCACAGGGTTCGGGGAGCTGTTTTTT

clone_size: .
d_call: TRBD2
j_call: TRBJ2-3
v_call: TRBV7-9
cdr3_aa: CASSRGMGLAGGPDTQYF
cdr3_nt: TGTGCCAGCAGTCGGGGGATGGGACTAGCGGGGGGGCCGGATACGCAGTATTTT

clone_size: few
d_call: TRBD2
j_call: TRBJ2-1
v_call: TRBV9
cdr3_aa: CASSLYGLAANEQFF
cdr3_nt: TGTGCCAGCAGCTTATACGGACTAGCGGCGAATGAGCAGTTCTTC

clone_size: .
d_call: TRBD2
j_call: TRBJ2-1
v_call: TRBV5-4
cdr3_aa: CASSLRTSGQYNEQFF
cdr3_nt: TGTGCCAGCAGCTTGAGGACTAGCGGGCAATACAATGAGCAGTTCTTC

clone_size: .
d_call: .
j_call: TRBJ2-3
v_call: TRBV25-1
cdr3_aa: CASRTGLSAPHTDTQYF
cdr3_nt: TGTGCCAGCCGCACAGGGCTCTCGGCCCCACACACAGATACGCAGTATTTT

clone_size: .
d_call: TRBD1
j_call: TRBJ1-1
v_call: TRBV7-6
cdr3_aa: CASNLVPPRGTGGAGTEAFF
cdr3_nt: TGTGCCAGCAACTTAGTACCGCCGAGGGGGACAGGGGGCGCCGGCACTGAAGCTTTCTTT

clone_size: .
d_call: .
j_call: TRBJ2-1
v_call: TRBV9
cdr3_aa: CASSVSNEQFF
cdr3_nt: TGTGCCAGCAGCGTATCGAATGAGCAGTTCTTC

clone_size: .
d_call: TRBD1
j_call: TRBJ1-2
v_call: TRBV5-6
cdr3_aa: CASSQIDRGSYGYTF
cdr3_nt: TGTGCCAGCAGCCAAATCGACAGGGGGTCCTATGGCTACACCTTC

clone_size: once
d_call: .
j_call: TRBJ2-3
v_call: TRBV11-3
cdr3_aa: CASSSGLRTGTDTQYF
cdr3_nt: TGTGCCAGCAGCTCCGGACTACGGACGGGCACAGATACGCAGTATTTT

clone_size: .
d_call: TRBD1
j_call: TRBJ1-2
v_call: TRBV6-1
cdr3_aa: CASSVRDRDGYTF
cdr3_nt: TGTGCCAGCAGTGTAAGGGACAGGGACGGCTACACCTTC

clone_size: few
d_call: .
j_call: TRBJ1-3
v_call: TRBV13
cdr3_aa: CASSLVQGKRNTIYF
cdr3_nt: TGTGCCAGCAGCTTAGTACAGGGCAAGAGAAACACCATATATTTT

clone_size: .
d_call: TRBD1
j_call: TRBJ1-5
v_call: TRBV4-2
cdr3_aa: CASSPSGGGGQPQHF
cdr3_nt: TGTGCCAGCAGCCCCAGTGGAGGGGGCGGGCAGCCCCAGCATTTT

clone_size: .
d_call: TRBD2
j_call: TRBJ2-3
v_call: TRBV9
cdr3_aa: CASSVGGTDTQYF
cdr3_nt: TGTGCCAGCAGCGTGGGGGGGACAGATACGCAGTATTTT

clone_size: .
d_call: .
j_call: TRBJ2-7
v_call: TRBV19
cdr3_aa: CASSIAGVYEQYF
cdr3_nt: TGTGCCAGTAGTATAGCGGGGGTCTACGAGCAGTACTTC

clone_size: .
d_call: .
j_call: TRBJ2-3
v_call: TRBV13
cdr3_aa: CANSSHSDTQYF
cdr3_nt: TGTGCCAACAGCTCCCACTCAGATACGCAGTATTTT

clone_size: .
d_call: TRBD1
j_call: TRBJ2-3
v_call: TRBV7-8
cdr3_aa: CASSSNRQGVTDTQYF
cdr3_nt: TGTGCCAGCAGCTCGAACAGACAGGGTGTGACAGATACGCAGTATTTT

clone_size: .
d_call: .
j_call: TRBJ1-1
v_call: TRBV6-6
cdr3_aa: CASSLEGRGNTEAFF
cdr3_nt: TGTGCCAGCAGTCTCGAGGGCAGGGGGAACACTGAAGCTTTCTTT

clone_size: few
d_call: .
j_call: TRBJ2-7
v_call: TRBV9
cdr3_aa: CASSPTWGETYEQYF
cdr3_nt: TGTGCCAGCAGCCCAACATGGGGGGAGACCTACGAGCAGTACTTC

clone_size: .
d_call: .
j_call: TRBJ2-3
v_call: TRBV6-5
cdr3_aa: CASSYSGRATTDTQYF
cdr3_nt: TGTGCCAGCAGTTACTCAGGCAGGGCAACCACAGATACGCAGTATTTT

clone_size: .
d_call: .
j_call: TRBJ2-1
v_call: TRBV27
cdr3_aa: CASSLSGEFYNEQFF
cdr3_nt: TGTGCCAGCAGTCTTAGCGGAGAGTTTTACAATGAGCAGTTCTTC

clone_size: .
d_call: .
j_call: TRBJ2-2
v_call: TRBV2
cdr3_aa: CASSSHPHGTGELFF
cdr3_nt: TGTGCCAGCAGTTCCCACCCCCACGGGACCGGGGAGCTGTTTTTT

clone_size: .
d_call: .
j_call: TRBJ2-7
v_call: TRBV7-9
cdr3_aa: CASSLGQSSYEQYF
cdr3_nt: TGTGCCAGCAGCTTAGGACAGAGCTCCTACGAGCAGTACTTC

clone_size: few
d_call: TRBD1
j_call: TRBJ1-2
v_call: TRBV5-5
cdr3_aa: CASTGTGGARGGYTF
cdr3_nt: TGTGCCAGCACCGGGACAGGGGGCGCCAGGGGAGGCTACACCTTC

clone_size: .
d_call: TRBD1
j_call: TRBJ2-3
v_call: TRBV6-5
cdr3_aa: CASSYSGGTGPDTQYF
cdr3_nt: TGTGCCAGCAGTTACTCAGGGGGGACAGGGCCAGATACGCAGTATTTT

clone_size: .
d_call: TRBD1
j_call: TRBJ1-1
v_call: TRBV7-8
cdr3_aa: CASSFGGQGAEAFF
cdr3_nt: TGTGCCAGCAGCTTTGGGGGACAGGGAGCTGAAGCTTTCTTT

clone_size: .
d_call: .
j_call: TRBJ2-5
v_call: TRBV6-6
cdr3_aa: CASSAYRVETQYF
cdr3_nt: TGTGCCAGCAGTGCCTACAGGGTGGAGACCCAGTACTTC

clone_size: .
d_call: TRBD1
j_call: TRBJ1-2
v_call: TRBV18
cdr3_aa: CASSPTGGDGYTF
cdr3_nt: TGTGCCAGCTCACCAACAGGGGGCGATGGCTACACCTTC

clone_size: .
d_call: .
j_call: TRBJ2-6
v_call: TRBV10-3
cdr3_aa: CASWASAGANVLTF
cdr3_nt: TGTGCCAGCTGGGCCTCCGCCGGGGCCAACGTCCTGACTTTC

clone_size: .
d_call: .
j_call: TRBJ2-1
v_call: TRBV18
cdr3_aa: CASSPGQYNEQFF
cdr3_nt: TGTGCCAGCTCACCAGGGCAGTACAATGAGCAGTTCTTC

clone_size: few
d_call: .
j_call: TRBJ2-2
v_call: TRBV18
cdr3_aa: CASSPSSDLNTGELFF
cdr3_nt: TGTGCCAGCTCACCATCCAGTGACTTGAACACCGGGGAGCTGTTTTTT

clone_size: .
d_call: TRBD1
j_call: TRBJ1-2
v_call: TRBV6-1
cdr3_aa: CASSEWTGGNYGYTF
cdr3_nt: TGTGCCAGCAGTGAATGGACAGGGGGAAACTATGGCTACACCTTC

clone_size: .
d_call: TRBD1
j_call: TRBJ2-7
v_call: TRBV5-6
cdr3_aa: CASSADRGYEQYF
cdr3_nt: TGTGCCAGCAGCGCCGACAGGGGGTACGAGCAGTACTTC

clone_size: .
d_call: TRBD1
j_call: TRBJ1-5
v_call: TRBV10-1
cdr3_aa: CAGPTGWKPQHF
cdr3_nt: TGCGCCGGACCGACAGGGTGGAAGCCCCAGCATTTT

clone_size: .
d_call: TRBD1
j_call: TRBJ1-4
v_call: TRBV27
cdr3_aa: CASRPADRAPSNEKLFF
cdr3_nt: TGTGCCAGCAGACCCGCCGACAGGGCTCCTTCTAATGAAAAACTGTTTTTT

clone_size: few
d_call: TRBD2
j_call: TRBJ2-7
v_call: TRBV25-1
cdr3_aa: CASSEALGGNYEQYF
cdr3_nt: TGTGCCAGCAGTGAAGCCCTGGGAGGGAACTACGAGCAGTACTTC

clone_size: once
d_call: TRBD2
j_call: TRBJ2-5
v_call: TRBV19
cdr3_aa: CASNSGRFEETQYF
cdr3_nt: TGTGCCAGTAATAGCGGGCGTTTCGAAGAGACCCAGTACTTC

clone_size: few
d_call: TRBD1
j_call: TRBJ1-1
v_call: TRBV11-3
cdr3_aa: CASSSYRGNTEAFF
cdr3_nt: TGTGCCAGCAGCTCATACAGGGGGAACACTGAAGCTTTCTTT

clone_size: .
d_call: TRBD1
j_call: TRBJ1-5
v_call: TRBV7-6
cdr3_aa: CASSLGDRGNQPQHF
cdr3_nt: TGTGCCAGCAGCTTGGGCGACAGGGGCAATCAGCCCCAGCATTTT

clone_size: .
d_call: .
j_call: TRBJ1-3
v_call: TRBV23-1
cdr3_aa: CASTLAFGRHSGNTIYF
cdr3_nt: TGCGCCAGCACCCTTGCCTTCGGCCGACATTCTGGAAACACCATATATTTT

clone_size: few
d_call: .
j_call: TRBJ1-1
v_call: TRBV29-1
cdr3_aa: CSASGQDNTEAFF
cdr3_nt: TGCAGCGCATCAGGGCAGGATAACACTGAAGCTTTCTTT

clone_size: .
d_call: .
j_call: TRBJ2-1
v_call: TRBV11-2
cdr3_aa: CASSLEGGGGYNEQFF
cdr3_nt: TGTGCCAGCAGCTTGGAGGGCGGGGGCGGTTACAATGAGCAGTTCTTC

clone_size: .
d_call: .
j_call: TRBJ2-3
v_call: TRBV2
cdr3_aa: CASSEAGAGTDTQYF
cdr3_nt: TGTGCCAGCAGTGAAGCGGGGGCAGGCACAGATACGCAGTATTTT

clone_size: few
d_call: .
j_call: TRBJ1-2
v_call: TRBV7-9
cdr3_aa: CASSLGGVGYTF
cdr3_nt: TGTGCCAGCAGCTTAGGGGGGGTTGGCTACACCTTC

clone_size: .
d_call: .
j_call: TRBJ2-5
v_call: TRBV6-5
cdr3_aa: CASSYMRLSYF
cdr3_nt: TGTGCCAGCAGTTACATGAGACTCTCGTACTTC

clone_size: .
d_call: .
j_call: TRBJ2-3
v_call: TRBV10-2
cdr3_aa: CASSESSSSGNQYF
cdr3_nt: TGCGCCAGCAGTGAGAGTTCGTCCAGCGGCAACCAGTATTTT

clone_size: .
d_call: .
j_call: TRBJ1-2
v_call: TRBV7-9
cdr3_aa: CASSPVGETYTF
cdr3_nt: TGTGCCAGCAGCCCAGTCGGAGAAACCTACACCTTC

clone_size: .
d_call: TRBD2
j_call: TRBJ2-7
v_call: TRBV10-1
cdr3_aa: CASSEGLAGPLEQYF
cdr3_nt: TGCGCCAGCAGTGAGGGACTAGCGGGACCCCTCGAGCAGTACTTC

clone_size: .
d_call: TRBD1
j_call: TRBJ2-7
v_call: TRBV29-1
cdr3_aa: CSVNTGAPYEQYF
cdr3_nt: TGCAGCGTTAACACAGGGGCCCCCTACGAGCAGTACTTC

clone_size: .
d_call: .
j_call: TRBJ1-5
v_call: TRBV5-5
cdr3_aa: CASSLGGGNQPQHF
cdr3_nt: TGTGCCAGCAGCTTGGGGGGCGGCAATCAGCCCCAGCATTTT

clone_size: .
d_call: TRBD1
j_call: TRBJ1-3
v_call: TRBV30
cdr3_aa: CAWSARGQASSGNTIYF
cdr3_nt: TGTGCCTGGAGTGCCCGAGGACAGGCGAGCTCTGGAAACACCATATATTTT

clone_size: few
d_call: TRBD2
j_call: TRBJ2-2
v_call: TRBV29-1
cdr3_aa: CSVRKRGDTGELFF
cdr3_nt: TGCAGCGTCCGTAAGCGGGGCGACACCGGGGAGCTGTTTTTT